These 9 T cell receptor beta chains were all obtained from the same sample, sequenced in a study of human thymus T cells. The data were produced by immunoSEQ multiplex PCR, yet TCRdb's version contains in-frame clones alone and is incomplete. The sample records roughly 77,000 clones, approximately 95% being singletons. Thymus specimens were resections from corrective heart surgery. The sample was thymus tissue. These receptor sequences come from a girl under three years old with a congenital heart defect but otherwise immunologically healthy.

The rearrangement links TRBV4-1 to TRBJ1-4, with a tentative D call TRBD1 (5 bases). Germline CDR1 MGHRA, CDR2 YSYEKL. V gave up 3 bases and J gave up 8 bases, with 28 bases separating them. This CDR3 region has 19 residues. The CDR3 nucleotides read TGCGCCAGCAGCCAGCCGATTCGGGGGTGCGTCGGAATCGTGGAAAAACTGTTTTTT. It yields the protein CASSQPIRGCVGIVEKLFF.

This chain joins TRBV5-6 and TRBJ2-2, with TRBD2 matching over 9 bases. The CDR3 is 16 residues long. Germline CDR1 and CDR2: SGHDT and YYEEEE. With 3 bases clipped from V and 0 bases from J, the junction kept 3 bases outside the gene matches. As DNA, the CDR3 is TGTGCCAGCAGCTATGAGCGGGAGGCGAACACCGGGGAGCTGTTTTTT. Protein: CASSYEREANTGELFF.

V and J are TRBV2 and TRBJ2-7, with 7 positions matching TRBD1. V trimming: 2 bases; J trimming: 2 bases; junction bases outside the gene matches: 3. Per the germline V gene, CDR1 is SNHLY and CDR2 is FYNNEI. This CDR3 has 14 amino acids. The CDR3 region has the DNA TGTGCCAGCAGTGAAAGGGGGCTGGCCTACGAGCAGTACTTC. This codes for CASSERGLAYEQYF.

V usage is TRBV30 and J usage is TRBJ1-2; D is undetermined. CDR1 is GTSNPN and CDR2 is SVGIG in the germline V gene (reference sequence). This CDR3 comprises 11 residues. V lost 1 base, J lost 6 bases, and 6 bases lay in between. DNA of the CDR3: TGTGCCTGGAGTGAGGCTCATGGCTACACCTTC. This gives the protein CAWSEAHGYTF. The complete variable domain, with remaining parts taken from reference TRBV30 and TRBJ1-2, reads SQTIHQWPATLVQPVGSPLSLECTVEGTSNPNLYWYRQAAGRGLQLLFYSVGIGQISSEVPQNLSASRPQDRQFILSSKKLLLSDSGFYLCAWSEAHGYTFGSGTRLTVV.

The chain joins TRBV5-6 to TRBJ2-7; 8 bases align to TRBD2. J was trimmed by 6 bases and V by 2 bases; bases with no gene match: 7. Germline V lookup: CDR1 SGHDT, CDR2 YYEEEE. The CDR3 runs 14 residues. CDR3 in amino acids: CASSFRGGRTEQYF. In nucleotides, the CDR3 is TGTGCCAGCAGCTTCCGCGGCGGGAGGACCGAGCAGTACTTC.

The chain employs TRBV6-5 and TRBJ2-4; D remains ambiguous. The ends were cut back, 2 bases at V and 0 bases at J, with 11 bases in the middle. CDR3 length equals 16 residues. CDR1 and CDR2 (germline): MNHEY, SVGAGI. The CDR3 here is CASSYAAALAKNIQYF. The CDR3 DNA is TGTGCCAGCAGTTACGCGGCAGCGCTAGCCAAAAACATTCAGTACTTC.

This chain connects TRBV15 to TRBJ2-7; D gene ambiguous. Germline CDR1 LNHNV, CDR2 YYDKDF (reference sequence). The length of the CDR3 is 15 residues. V lost 1 base and J lost 3, with 13 bases in between. The CDR3 DNA reads as TGTGCCACCAGCAGAGGGGAAAGGCAGCACTACGAGCAGTACTTC. Protein product: CATSRGERQHYEQYF.

The chain recombines TRBV7-2 with TRBJ2-1; no firm D call. Trimming cost V 5 bases and J 5 bases, with 22 bases left between them. The CDR3 sequence is 17 residues long. Germline V lookup: CDR1 SGHTA, CDR2 FQGNSA. CDR3 in amino acids: CASSQPTRSGVHNEQFF. CDR3 nucleotides: TGTGCCAGCAGCCAACCAACCCGATCTGGTGTCCACAATGAGCAGTTCTTC.

V gene TRBV7-2 combines with J gene TRBJ2-2; D is unresolved. CDR3 length: 12 amino acids. Germline-derived CDR1 and CDR2 are SGHTA and FQGNSA. The V gene lost 2 bases and the J gene lost 7 bases, with 5 bases spanning the gap. CDR3 sequence (DNA): TGTGCCAGCAGCTTATATTACGGGGAGCTGTTTTTT. This gives the protein CASSLYYGELFF.